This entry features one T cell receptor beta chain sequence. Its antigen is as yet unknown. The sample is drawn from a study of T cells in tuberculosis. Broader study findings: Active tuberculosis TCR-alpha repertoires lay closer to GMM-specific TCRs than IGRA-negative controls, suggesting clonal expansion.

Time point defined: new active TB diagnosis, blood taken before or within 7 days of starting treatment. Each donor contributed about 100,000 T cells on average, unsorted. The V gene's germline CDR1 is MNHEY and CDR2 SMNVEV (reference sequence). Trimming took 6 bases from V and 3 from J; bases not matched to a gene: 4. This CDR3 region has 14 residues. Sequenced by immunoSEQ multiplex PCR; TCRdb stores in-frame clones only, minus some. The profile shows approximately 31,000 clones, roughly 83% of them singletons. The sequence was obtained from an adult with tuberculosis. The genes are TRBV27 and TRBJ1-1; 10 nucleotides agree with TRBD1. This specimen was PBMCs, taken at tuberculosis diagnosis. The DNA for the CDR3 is TGTGCCAGCAGCTTGACAGGGGGCCACACTGAAGCTTTCTTT. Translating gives CASSLTGGHTEAFF.